This TCR beta chain was documented in a study of blood T cell repertoires in COVID-19. On the study more broadly: COVID-19 samples collected from the United States, Italy and Spain covered acute and convalescent phases. T cells, B-cell-depleted T cells, or PBMCs provided the cDNA or gDNA that served as material.

Study processing details: From reference gene primer amplification, estimates of nucleated cell counts were derived. Clones were sequenced by immunoSEQ multiplex PCR, and TCRdb holds only the in-frame ones, with some missing. The V and J calls and clone size come from that table; D and trimming were worked out from the DNA. The table records approximately 210,000 clones, 80% to 90% of them present only once. After removal of 4 bases from V and 4 bases from J, the junction contained 4 bases not matched to a gene. This CDR3 has 14 residues. The germline V gene encodes CDR1 MNHEY and CDR2 SVGAGI. The sequence was obtained from a man younger than 45 who had recovered from COVID-19. Source material: peripheral blood. The genes are TRBV6-5 and TRBJ2-7; 10 bases are shared with TRBD2. The chain's CDR3 is CASSSTSGVYEQYF. The CDR3 DNA is TGTGCCAGCAGTTCTACTAGCGGGGTTTACGAGCAGTACTTC.